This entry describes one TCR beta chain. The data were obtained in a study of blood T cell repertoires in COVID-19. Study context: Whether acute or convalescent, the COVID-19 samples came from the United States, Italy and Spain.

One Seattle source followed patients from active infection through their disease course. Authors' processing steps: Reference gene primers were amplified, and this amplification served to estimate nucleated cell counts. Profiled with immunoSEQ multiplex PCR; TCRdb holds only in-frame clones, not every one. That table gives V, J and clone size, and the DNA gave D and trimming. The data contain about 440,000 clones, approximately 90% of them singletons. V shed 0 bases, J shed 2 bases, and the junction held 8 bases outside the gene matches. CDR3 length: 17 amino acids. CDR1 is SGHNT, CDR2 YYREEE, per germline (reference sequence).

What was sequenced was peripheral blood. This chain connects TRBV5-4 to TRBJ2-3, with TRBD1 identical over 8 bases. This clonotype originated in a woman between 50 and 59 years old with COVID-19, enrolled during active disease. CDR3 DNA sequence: TGTGCCAGCAGCTTGGCCGAGACAGGGGCGTTCACAGATACGCAGTATTTT. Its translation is CASSLAETGAFTDTQYF. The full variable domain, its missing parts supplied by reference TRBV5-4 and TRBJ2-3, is ETGVTQSPTHLIKTRGQQVTLRCSSQSGHNTVSWYQQALGQGPQFIFQYYREEENGRGNFPPRFSGLQFPNYSSELNVNALELDDSALYLCASSLAETGAFTDTQYFGPGTRLTVL.